This T cell receptor (beta chain) was captured by sequencing in a study of T cells in Graves' hyperthyroidism and ophthalmopathy (dated by TCRdb to the late 2010s). Context from the whole study: TCR V-J signatures able to tell the groups apart were searched for in a discovery cohort of some 97 patients, of whom fewer than 45 had Graves' ophthalmopathy and 57 had stable Graves' hyperthyroidism. An independent validation cohort of 18 to 20 hyperthyroidism patients and about 15 patients who later progressed to ophthalmopathy tested prospective prediction of ophthalmopathy. The approximately 95 discovery patients were divided at random into training and test sets in a 7:3 ratio. Thyroid tissue and blood T-cell repertoires from about 6 Graves' hyperthyroidism patients were also compared in the study. Once sampling was done, hyperthyroidism patients were given methimazole at a starting dose of 30 mg daily, whereas ophthalmopathy patients were given high-dose intravenous methylprednisolone. TCR Vbeta CDR3 sequencing of 135 peripheral blood samples (43 ophthalmopathy, under 80 hyperthyroidism and about 17 progressor patients) is reported in the paper. Results the study describes overall, beyond this receptor: In validation, the model predicted progression to ophthalmopathy with approximately 71% sensitivity and around 72% specificity, a median of 6.5 months before onset. A 13 V-J signature model separated ophthalmopathy from stable hyperthyroidism, with approximately 87% sensitivity and about 81% specificity in cross-validation and 80%/75% in testing. Sample size was not statistically predetermined, and blinding of investigators to group allocation was not performed. Most expanded thyroid clonotypes (frequency above 0.001) were also detected in blood, a finding suggesting that blood repertoires may reflect thyroid immune responses.

The TCR beta CDR3 regions were amplified from RNA transcripts. For the first round of RT-PCR on the TCR CDR3, the HTBI primer set was used together with the Qiagen OneStep RT-PCR kit. Libraries were constructed in a second round of multiplex PCR, after which size selection and purification were performed. Sequencing of the libraries was done on an Illumina HiSeq2000 using paired-end 100 bp reads. The authors' analysis ran thus. SOAPnuke was used to process the raw data, removing reads that contained adapters or uncalled bases, had a mean Phred below 15, or lacked an exact match to the constant primer or identifier. High-quality paired reads were merged with COPE v1.2.5, and unique nucleotide sequences were defined as clonotypes. MiTCR v1.1 was used to align clonotypes to the IMGT TRBV, TRBD and TRBJ reference segments. Only V-J combinations with frequency above 0.0001, covering about 99% of repertoires, were analysed. A TCS score was defined as the ratio between F50 (clonal expansion) and ExV (chaos), using BLOSUM62-based TCRdist between CDR3 peptides within each V-J. Welch's t-statistics and random forest reduced roughly 500 V-J features to fewer than 15, which were used in a naive Bayes classifier (R e1071). The Morisita-Horn index was used to measure how similar the thyroid and blood repertoires were. The public sequencing data were trimmed at Q25 with fastp and processed into clonotypes with MiXCR by TCRdb, which kept only in-frame beta chains. Entries that share a CDR3 protein sequence are merged under the most common genes and DNA. The V and J calls, along with clone size, are taken from TCRdb and not from the paper's own processing. Present in this sample are roughly 570,000 distinct CDR3 sequences, 40% to 55% of which were seen just once. Together, the top ten hold around 8% of the sample.

As encoded in the germline V gene, CDR1 is SQVTM while CDR2 is ANQGSEA. Trimming takes 6 bases off V and 8 bases off J; junction bases not matched to a gene: 4. The CDR3 sequence holds 12 residues, the cysteine and phenylalanine included. Only CDR3 DNA is held: 36 bases, read in frame from base 1. Comment on this clonotype: What antigen it recognizes has not been identified. Per-nucleotide qualities are absent, and no much larger clonotype sits a single base away.

Stable Graves' hyperthyroidism was defined as no progression to ophthalmopathy during 18 months of follow-up. Hyperthyroidism patients were aged 18 to 65 years and newly diagnosed, with disease duration of less than 2 months. The study excluded patients with uncontrolled infections, other autoimmune diseases, pregnancy or lactation. Diagnoses relied on clinical symptoms, serum thyroxine and TRAb, thyroid ultrasound and orbital computed tomography. Trizol reagent was used to extract total RNA, and RNA quality was then checked on an Agilent 2100 Bioanalyzer. This clonotype originated in a woman younger than 30 with Graves' hyperthyroidism. Recombination joined TRBV29-1 with TRBJ1-4, with 9 middle bases fitting TRBD1. The sequencing sample was made of peripheral blood or thyroid tissue (not recorded which). The nucleotide sequence is given as TGCAGCGTGGGGGACAGGGAGGAAAAACTGTTTTTT. The translation is CSVGDREEKLFF.